The TCR beta chain described here comes from a study of PD-1 blockade in classical Hodgkin lymphoma (dated by TCRdb to the early 2020s). Study-level background: The study used TCR beta sequencing and CyTOF to define a peripheral blood immune signature of response to PD-1 blockade in classical Hodgkin lymphoma. Broad study findings and their caveats: Baseline TCR diversity was reported as lower in newly diagnosed patients than in healthy donors, and lower still in relapsed/refractory patients. Only a single clinical trial cohort was studied, and what caused the repertoire differences, possibly disease activity or prior therapy, remained undefined.

In the case of this clone: No antigen is known for it. Nothing much larger sits one base from this clone, and base qualities are not available.

The Qiagen DNeasy kit was used to extract genomic DNA from unsorted PBMCs and from the negatively selected CD4+ and CD8+ fractions. TCR beta CDR3 regions were subjected to amplification by immunoSEQ multiplex PCR with primers that anneal to V and J segments. Amplification bias was minimized using a synthetic immune receptor repertoire, and residual bias was removed computationally after sequencing. In the original analysis: Repertoire diversity was quantified as the Shannon entropy index using custom Python scripts. Unsorted, CD4+ and CD8+ repertoires were analyzed separately, except for combined analyses in which CD4+ and CD8+ sequences were merged in silico. Not all clones reach the TCRdb copy of this immuneACCESS table, which keeps in-frame sequences only. Checked studies attribute under half of the gap to unresolved V genes and leave the rest unexplained. V, J and clone size are those of that table, while D and trimming were read from the DNA. Across this sample there are tens of thousands of clones, with roughly 90% seen only once. Jointly, the top ten make up 0.41% of the sample.

Trimming accounts for 6 bases at V and 0 bases at J, while the number of junction bases matched to no gene is 5. Inclusive of the bounding cysteine and phenylalanine, the CDR3 is 14 residues long. Only the CDR3 part of the read is kept: 42 bases, read in frame from the first base. The germline V gene supplies CDR1 SQVTM and CDR2 ANQGSEA. Read against the paper, the sample's time point label means: newly diagnosed, previously untreated cHL patient sample. Magnetic negative selection with a Miltenyi CD4+ T cell isolation kit was used to purify CD4+ T cells from thawed PBMCs. PBMCs from patients with newly diagnosed, previously untreated classical Hodgkin lymphoma were sequenced as a comparison group for the relapsed/refractory trial patients. Peripheral blood was collected in 8 mL Vacutainer Cell Preparation Tubes, from which PBMCs were isolated by centrifugation and then cryopreserved. Purified CD4+ and CD8+ fractions were prepared only for cases with an additional available PBMC sample. Magnetically labelled cells were removed on LS columns in a quadroMACS separator, and the flow-through was retained as the purified fraction.

The chain is made from TRBV29-1 and TRBJ2-1; TRBD2 agrees with 7 junctional bases. Material for sequencing was CD4+ T cells from blood. The TCR sequence derives from a human donor with classical Hodgkin lymphoma. Here the CDR3 is given as CSVGRGSSYNEQFF. The DNA is as follows: TGCAGCGTGGGGCGGGGGAGCTCCTACAATGAGCAGTTCTTC.